A single sample is the source of the 20 T cell receptor beta chains below, sequenced in a study of response to subunit inactivated influenza vaccine listed by TCRdb under 2018. The time point label of this sample denotes: more than 35 days after influenza vaccine administration. Libraries were made using RT-PCR. Instrument on record: Illumina HiSeq 2500. TCRdb reanalyzed the raw reads on its own, using fastp at Q25 for trimming and MiXCR for clone calling, and kept in-frame beta chains. Under each unique CDR3 protein, matching rows form one entry showing the most common genes and DNA. This sample has approximately 500,000 distinct CDR3 sequences in its table, and over 10% of those were observed once. Around 13% of the sample goes to the ten largest clones. The material was PBMCs from blood, obtained roughly 48 days after vaccination. The receptor source for this set is a man aged 50 to 60 who received an inactivated influenza vaccine. Donor details come from another sample of the same person, matched by shared clones.

This clonotype was seen a handful of times. CDR3 DNA: TGTGCCAGCAGTAGTAGCCATAACTATGGCTACACCTTC. Its translation is CASSSSHNYGYTF. The chain joins TRBV12-3 or TRBV12-4 to TRBJ1-2; D is uncertain. The CDR3 consists of 13 residues. Trimming took 5 bases from V and 1 from J, leaving 8 bases between them.

The chain recombines TRBV4-1 with TRBJ2-7; no clear D gene. Deletions cut 3 bases from V and 0 bases from J, with 9 bases between. The length of the CDR3 is 14 residues. Looked up from germline, CDR1 is MGHRA and CDR2 is YSYEKL. The CDR3 DNA follows: TGCGCCAGCAGCCAGTGGGGTGCCTCCTACGAGCAGTACTTC. It yields the protein CASSQWGASYEQYF.

V usage is TRBV30 and J usage is TRBJ2-3; D is ambiguous. This CDR3 is 13 amino acids long. Trimming cost V 1 base and J 10 bases, with 15 bases left between them. In germline, CDR1 is GTSNPN, CDR2 SVGIG (reference sequence). The CDR3 coding sequence is TGTGCCTGGAGTGCCGGGCCAGGAGTCCCGCAGTATTTT. This codes for CAWSAGPGVPQYF.

The rearrangement joins TRBV7-2 to TRBJ1-2; weak D call: TRBD1 (6 bases). The CDR3 totals 15 residues. Trimming left V 5 bases short and J 2 bases short, with 15 bases between. Germline assignment: CDR1 SGHTA and CDR2 FQGNSA. The CDR3 coding sequence is TGTGCCAGCAGCACCCCTCTCGGGGGCAACTATGGCTACACCTTC. Translated: CASSTPLGGNYGYTF.

This clonotype was counted between two and nine times. This chain links TRBV21-1 with TRBJ2-7; the table's D call of TRBD1 was not tested on the DNA. TRBV21-1 is a listed pseudogene. The CDR3 consists of 16 residues. CDR3 sequence: CASSKNRRQGNYEQYF. The CDR3 region has the DNA TGTGCCAGCAGCAAAAATCGAAGACAGGGAAACTACGAGCAGTACTTC.

This clonotype was picked up a small number of times. This sequence joins TRBV20-1 and TRBJ2-6; D is perhaps TRBD1 (6 bases). With 5 bases removed from V and 0 bases from J, the gap between germline ends came to 14 bases. The CDR3 is 16 residues long. Germline values: CDR1 DFQATT, CDR2 SNEGSKA (reference sequence). CDR3 protein: CSAWDTPYSGANVLTF. The CDR3, as DNA: TGCAGTGCTTGGGACACTCCGTACTCTGGGGCCAACGTCCTGACTTTC.

This chain joins TRBV20-1 and TRBJ2-2, with TRBD2 matching 8 bases. This CDR3 has 17 amino acids. V gave up 5 bases and J gave up 6 bases; unmatched junction bases: 17. Germline V gene sequence: CDR1 DFQATT, CDR2 SNEGSKA (reference sequence). The chain's CDR3 is CSAARRSGRLDSGELFF. As DNA, the CDR3 is TGCAGTGCTGCTAGGAGGAGCGGGAGACTAGATTCCGGGGAGCTGTTTTTT.

The V gene is TRBV21-1, the J gene TRBJ2-5. TRBV21-1 constitutes a pseudogene. The length of the CDR3 is 15 residues. CDR3 residues: CASTAKVHFQETQYF. The CDR3 nucleotides read TGTGCCAGCACCGCAAAAGTACATTTCCAAGAGACCCAGTACTTC.

CDR3 loop: CSVFLGTPPGELFF. CDR3 DNA sequence: TGCAGCGTTTTCTTGGGAACCCCCCCCGGGGAGCTGTTTTTT. The chain joins TRBV29-1 to TRBJ2-2; D is undetermined. Germline assignment: CDR1 SQVTM and CDR2 ANQGSEA. CDR3 length: 14 amino acids. V lost 5 bases and J lost 6, with 16 bases in between.

This clonotype was found many times. The chain is built from TRBV5-1 and TRBJ2-5; 10 bases are a match to TRBD1. J was trimmed by 5 bases and V by 4 bases; bases with no gene match: 2. Germline values: CDR1 SGHRS, CDR2 YFSETQ. The CDR3 consists of 13 residues. In nucleotides, the CDR3 is TGCGCCAGCAGCGGACAGGGGGTCGAGACCCAGTACTTC. Translation gives CASSGQGVETQYF.

This clonotype has more than one count but fewer than ten. The rearrangement joins TRBV24-1 to TRBJ2-7; 9 bases match TRBD1. The V gene's germline CDR1 is KGHDR and CDR2 SFDVKD. With 4 bases clipped from V and 9 bases from J, the junction kept 6 bases outside the gene matches. The CDR3 totals 13 residues. The CDR3 loop is CATSDGTGSGQYF. In DNA form, the CDR3 reads TGTGCCACCAGTGACGGGACAGGGTCCGGGCAGTACTTC.

This clonotype was detected only a few times. The J gene is TRBJ2-2, the V gene TRBV12-3 or TRBV12-4, with a weak D call TRBD1 (5 bases). The CDR3 totals 17 residues. V lost 3 bases and J 2 bases, leaving 16 bases between the germline ends. This CDR3 reads CASSLRRSTANTGELFF. CDR3 nucleotides: TGTGCCAGCAGTTTGAGGCGTTCGACAGCAAACACCGGGGAGCTGTTTTTT.

This chain links TRBV4-2 with TRBJ1-2; maybe TRBD1 (5 bases). The CDR3 is 12 residues long. V was pared by 7 bases and J by 7 bases, with 13 bases between. CDR1 LGHNA and CDR2 YNFKEQ come from the germline V gene. In nucleotides, the CDR3 is TGTGCCAGCACGGGGGTCGGGGGTGGCTACACCTTC. Translation: CASTGVGGGYTF.

Only a few counts were recorded for this clonotype. The chain joins TRBV29-1 to TRBJ2-1; 8 bases fit TRBD2. The CDR3 runs 14 residues. Looked up from germline, CDR1 is SQVTM and CDR2 is ANQGSEA. V was clipped by 3 bases and J by 2 bases; unmatched bases: 3. The CDR3 here is CSVEAREAYNEQFF. The CDR3, as DNA: TGCAGCGTTGAGGCGCGGGAGGCCTACAATGAGCAGTTCTTC.

This clonotype was seen many times. The genes are TRBV7-2 and TRBJ2-7, with D perhaps matching TRBD1 (6 bases). V was shortened by 1 base and J by 7 bases, with 14 bases between the two germline ends. The CDR3 contains 14 residues. Germline V gene lookup returns CDR1 SGHTA and CDR2 FQGNSA. The CDR3 here is CASSLGTSRGEQYF. CDR3 in DNA: TGTGCCAGCAGCTTAGGGACTTCGAGGGGGGAGCAGTACTTC.

This clonotype was counted many times. V usage is TRBV25-1 and J usage is TRBJ1-6, with D unclear. Germline V gene data show CDR1 as MGHDK and CDR2 as SYGVNS. V lost 1 base to trimming and J lost 6 bases, with 7 bases between them. CDR3 length equals 14 residues. In DNA form, the CDR3 reads TGTGCCAGCAGTGAATTGAGGAGTAATTCACCCCTCCACTTT. This codes for CASSELRSNSPLHF.

This clonotype was observed many times. The V and J genes are TRBV24-1 and TRBJ2-3; the D is unclear. The CDR3 contains 13 residues. The germline V gene has CDR1 KGHDR and CDR2 SFDVKD. The germline V and J ends were trimmed by 1 base and 6 bases, with 7 bases remaining between them. DNA for the CDR3: TGTGCCACCAGTGATTTCGGTGTTGATACGCAGTATTTT. It specifies CATSDFGVDTQYF.

The sample holds many counts of this clonotype. The chain carries TRBV9 and TRBJ2-2; 8 bases align to TRBD2. Unmatched junction bases numbered 7, after V lost 0 bases and J lost 3 bases. Germline V gives CDR1 SGDLS, CDR2 YYNGEE. This CDR3 contains 17 residues. CDR3 coding DNA: TGTGCCAGCAGCGTAGAACCAGCGGGAGTAGACACCGGGGAGCTGTTTTTT. It translates to CASSVEPAGVDTGELFF.

V usage is TRBV12-3 or TRBV12-4 and J usage is TRBJ2-7; 10 bases fit TRBD2. This CDR3 contains 16 residues. Unmatched junction bases numbered 6, after V lost 2 bases and J lost 2 bases. The CDR3: CASSLKGGLAAYEQYF. In DNA, the CDR3 is TGTGCCAGCAGTTTAAAGGGCGGACTAGCGGCCTACGAGCAGTACTTC.

The genes are TRBV20-1 and TRBJ1-3, with TRBD1 matching 8 bases. CDR3 length: 14 amino acids. Per germline, CDR1 DFQATT and CDR2 SNEGSKA (reference sequence). The V gene end was trimmed by 3 bases and the J gene end by 4 bases; junction bases not matched to a gene: 5. CDR3 in amino acids: CSASHRGYGNTIYF. In DNA form, the CDR3 reads TGCAGTGCTAGTCACAGGGGGTACGGAAACACCATATATTTT.